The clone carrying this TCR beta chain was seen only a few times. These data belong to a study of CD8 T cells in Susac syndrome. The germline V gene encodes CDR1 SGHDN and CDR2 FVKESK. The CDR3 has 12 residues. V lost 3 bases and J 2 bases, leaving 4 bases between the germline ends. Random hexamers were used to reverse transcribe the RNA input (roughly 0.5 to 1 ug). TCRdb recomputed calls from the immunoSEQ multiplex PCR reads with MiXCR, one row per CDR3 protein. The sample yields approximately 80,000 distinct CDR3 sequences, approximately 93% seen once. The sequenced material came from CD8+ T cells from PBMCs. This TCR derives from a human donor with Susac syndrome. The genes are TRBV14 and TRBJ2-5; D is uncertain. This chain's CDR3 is CASSQLQETQYF. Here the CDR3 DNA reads TGTGCCAGCAGCCAGTTACAAGAGACCCAGTACTTC.